These T cell receptor beta chains were read from a single sample in a study of blood T cell repertoires in COVID-19. Profiled with immunoSEQ multiplex PCR; TCRdb holds only in-frame clones, not every one. The table includes fewer than 150,000 clones, 84% detected once. What was sequenced was peripheral blood. These receptor sequences come from a human donor in a cohort sampled during active COVID-19. The CDR3 runs from the conserved cysteine through the conserved F or W. The D gene is left open where the match is weak. Expanded clones get a size class; other rows say once, few or many, or leave the size out.

>TRBJ1-5|TRBV7-2|TRBD1|-
CASSYGHRGLNQPQHF
TGTGCCAGCAGCTATGGACACAGGGGCCTGAATCAGCCCCAGCATTTT
>TRBJ1-5|TRBV4-2|-|-
CASSQGDAGDQPQHF
TGTGCCAGCAGCCAAGGTGATGCAGGGGACCAGCCCCAGCATTTT
>TRBJ2-7|TRBV11-2|TRBD2|-
CASSLFWGGDEQYF
TGTGCCAGCAGTCTCTTCTGGGGGGGGGACGAGCAGTACTTC
>TRBJ1-6|TRBV5-1|TRBD1|-
CASSLRTGPPLHF
TGCGCCAGCAGCTTAAGGACAGGACCCCCCCTCCACTTT
>TRBJ2-1|TRBV19|-|-
CASSHRVNEQFF
TGTGCCAGTAGCCACAGGGTGAATGAGCAGTTCTTC
>TRBJ1-6|TRBV6-4|TRBD1|-
CASSDRDRGGSPLHF
TGTGCCAGCAGTGATCGGGACAGGGGTGGTTCACCCCTCCACTTT
>TRBJ1-5|TRBV6-1|-|-
CASSEGSAVYSNQPQHF
TGTGCCAGCAGTGAAGGCTCGGCGGTTTATAGCAATCAGCCCCAGCATTTT
>TRBJ2-7|TRBV3-1/TRBV3-2|TRBD1|-
CASSQAVRPGQGVGYEQYF
TGTGCCAGCAGCCAAGCTGTTCGACCGGGACAGGGGGTCGGCTACGAGCAGTACTTC
>TRBJ2-3|TRBV4-1|TRBD2|-
CASSQVAGGPTDTQYF
TGCGCCAGCAGCCAAGTAGCGGGGGGGCCAACAGATACGCAGTATTTT
>TRBJ1-6|TRBV2|-|once
CASSDTGGGSPLHF
TGTGCCAGCAGTGATACGGGGGGCGGTTCACCCCTCCACTTT
>TRBJ2-5|TRBV5-1|TRBD2|-
CASSTQRGDQETQYF
TGCGCCAGCAGCACACAGCGGGGGGATCAAGAGACCCAGTACTTC
>TRBJ1-2|TRBV28|-|-
CASTSGRSGGYTF
TGTGCCAGCACCTCGGGACGGAGCGGGGGCTACACCTTC
>TRBJ1-4|TRBV6-6|-|-
CASSPTLSGLFF
TGTGCCAGCAGTCCCACTCTCTCCGGACTGTTTTTT
>TRBJ2-5|TRBV11-2|-|-
CASSPINSRETQYF
TGTGCCAGCAGTCCCATAAACTCGAGAGAGACCCAGTACTTC
>TRBJ2-7|TRBV27|-|-
CASSLSGGPHEQYF
TGTGCCAGCAGTTTATCCGGGGGGCCCCACGAGCAGTACTTC
>TRBJ1-4|TRBV7-3|-|-
CASRPGREANEKLFF
TGTGCCAGCAGACCCGGACGGGAAGCTAATGAAAAACTGTTTTTT
>TRBJ2-3|TRBV6-5|TRBD2|-
CASTGRWGGTDTQYF
TGTGCCAGCACCGGTCGGTGGGGGGGGACCGATACGCAGTATTTT
>TRBJ1-2|TRBV19|-|-
CASFHDRPVYGYTF
TGTGCCAGTTTTCATGACAGGCCCGTCTATGGCTACACCTTC
>TRBJ1-4|TRBV10-3|-|-
CATQRGPGNEKLFF
TGTGCCACCCAACGAGGCCCCGGTAATGAAAAACTGTTTTTT
>TRBJ1-2|TRBV10-3|-|few
CAISSVRGSYTF
TGTGCCATCAGTTCAGTTCGGGGGAGCTACACCTTC